This T cell receptor beta chain was recovered during a study of human T cells and chemical hapten exposure. About the study: Alopecia areata, totalis or universalis was found in mostly female patients. Study-wide points: It was expanded TCRs that formed significantly more large CDR3 similarity clusters than controls did.

The sample holds many counts of this clonotype. What it recognizes is unknown. V gave up 5 bases and J gave up 5 bases; unmatched junction bases: 12. Germline assignment: CDR1 DFQATT and CDR2 SNEGSKA (reference sequence). The CDR3 has 14 residues. One entry per CDR3 protein, called by TCRdb with MiXCR from the RACE reads. The sample shows tens of thousands of distinct CDR3 sequences, approximately 10% of them seen only once. Time point denoted: patch test 1, 2 weeks after DPC sensitization. Treatment defined: therapeutic diphenylcyclopropenone sensitization with weekly scalp DPC. Those who donated were patients with alopecia, 18 to 70 years of age, and suitable for DPC. Extraction yielded total RNA from whole blood (unfractionated).

The sequencing used whole blood, collected in connection with sensitization to the hapten diphenylcyclopropenone (DPC). V is TRBV20-1 and J is TRBJ2-7; TRBD2 agrees at 7 bases. The TCR sequence derives from a man in his forties with alopecia areata. Some clones in this sample may be carry-over from other donors' samples. CDR3 residues: CSAEGGDGRNEQYF. CDR3 nucleotides: TGCAGTGCTGAAGGAGGGGACGGGAGGAACGAGCAGTACTTC.